The rows below give T cell receptor beta chains drawn from one sample of a study of cytomegalovirus exposure and HLA in healthy donors. Sequenced by immunoSEQ multiplex PCR; TCRdb stores in-frame clones only, minus some. The data show 150,000 or so clones, over 75% seen once. Input material: PBMCs. The receptors were sampled from a woman aged 25 to 39 in good health and CMV-seronegative. Both conserved end residues are trimmed from each CDR3.

v_call	cdr3_aa
TRBV5-1	ASSQTGVQFGELF
TRBV7-7	ASSGAAADTQY
TRBV30	AWSLLAGGQIEETQY
TRBV10-3	AIRLQGAKGYT
TRBV5-1	ASSKSRDRVGNEQF
TRBV5-6	ASSLETGLTDTQY
TRBV7-8	ASSLAMGTGNEKLF
TRBV27	ASSSLDRRGTEAF
TRBV2	ASSGARQVLPPD
TRBV5-1	ASSYGLAGVNEQF
TRBV6-4	ASSEGAGSAEAF
TRBV5-1	ASSLGDYSNQPQH
TRBV7-9	ASSPTGGNQPQH
TRBV15	ATSRARQGKGATNEKLF
TRBV5-5	ASSLRDRVTEAF
TRBV6-5	ASSTGHGYGYT
TRBV29-1	SVGGASGGSDTQY
TRBV30	AWTSTGESKNIQY
TRBV2	ASRQTEVRMAQY
TRBV2	ASNPSGTAHRGTEAF
TRBV28	ASSLRVPGELF
TRBV9	ASSVSGGPDNEQF
TRBV29-1	SVGTGGYNEQF
TRBV7-9	ASSFWSGTSAYT
TRBV9	ASSIGTEGEKLF
TRBV5-1	ASSLLRGVQETQY
TRBV18	ASSPQGPNSPLH
TRBV11-2	ASNSQTGTGGSIQY
TRBV6-5	ASSYSLGPETQY
TRBV7-6	ASSPRLAEQETQY
TRBV19	ASSPGQGSAYSNQPQH
TRBV11-2	ASSPMLSREQY
TRBV19	ASTFGGGTY
TRBV30	AWSVGGDGYT
TRBV27	ASSKPNGVGEQY
TRBV15	ATSREGAHNQPQH
TRBV7-8	ASSLQVPSSGANGLT
TRBV7-8	ASSEKQAYEQY
TRBV7-6	ASSPTTGDYEQY
TRBV2	ASSRAGGPPSTDTQY
TRBV9	ASSVRDRVVRAFSPLH
TRBV6-4	ASSPYPTGTPEAF
TRBV5-1	ASSLGRDSLNEKLF
TRBV27	ASSLDAGGLQNEQF
TRBV7-2	ASSLNGGAAGELF
TRBV7-9	ASSQFSKNTEAF
TRBV19	ASSFQGTYNEQF
TRBV6-5	ATYTGSRNTEAF
TRBV11-3	ASSFGTGGNSPLH
TRBV4-1	ASSQVSPGGISGNTIY
TRBV19	ASSSQETQY
TRBV15	ATSRVTSGDTDTQY
TRBV5-6	ASSPPGKPNEQY
TRBV12-5	ASGLVPTWREPEPYEQY
TRBV7-9	ASSLTATSTDTQY
TRBV6-5	ASSADRGVADTQY
TRBV5-1	ASSLSSGANNEKLF
TRBV14	ASSAYGVGTQY
TRBV14	ASSQTGELGDTQY
TRBV6-6	ASNLAGDQETQY